The source of this T cell receptor (beta chain) is a study of T cells in Graves' hyperthyroidism and ophthalmopathy. Study-level information: Blood was drawn when the patient was first diagnosed and still untreated. Study-wide results and limits: The blood repertoire included most of the expanded thyroid clonotypes above 0.001.

The CDR3 regions of TCR beta were amplified from RNA transcripts. During a first-round RT-PCR of the TCR CDR3, the HTBI primer set was used. One entry per CDR3 protein results from TCRdb running MiXCR on the multiplex PCR reads. Among 600,000 to 750,000 distinct CDR3 sequences listed, 15% to 20% were seen once. Regarding this clonotype: Its antigen is currently unknown.

The germline V gene has CDR1 DFQATT and CDR2 SNEGSKA (reference sequence). This CDR3 spans 14 amino acids. Trimming removed 6 bases at V and 0 bases at J, with 12 bases between. Over 9 ml of fresh peripheral blood supplied the PBMCs. The chain links TRBV20-1 to TRBJ1-3, with D possibly being TRBD1 (5 bases). The origin of this receptor is a man in his forties or fifties with Graves' hyperthyroidism. The specimen was blood. The CDR3 region has the DNA TGCAGTGCCCGGGGCCCGATCTCTGGAAACACCATATATTTT. Its protein product is CSARGPISGNTIYF.